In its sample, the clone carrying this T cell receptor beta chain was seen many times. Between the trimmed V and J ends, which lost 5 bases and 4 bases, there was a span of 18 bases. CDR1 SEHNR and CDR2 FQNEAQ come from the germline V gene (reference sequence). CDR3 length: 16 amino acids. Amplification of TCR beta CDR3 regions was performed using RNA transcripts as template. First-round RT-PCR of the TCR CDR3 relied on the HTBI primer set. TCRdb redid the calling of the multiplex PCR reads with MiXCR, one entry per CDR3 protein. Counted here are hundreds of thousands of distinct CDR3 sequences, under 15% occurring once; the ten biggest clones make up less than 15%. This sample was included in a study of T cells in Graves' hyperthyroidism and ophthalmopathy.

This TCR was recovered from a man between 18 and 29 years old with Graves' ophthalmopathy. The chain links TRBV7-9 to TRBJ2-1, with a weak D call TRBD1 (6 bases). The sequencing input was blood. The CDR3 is CASSKTRGQGYNEQFF. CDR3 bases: TGTGCCAGCAGCAAAACCAGGGGTCAGGGTTACAATGAGCAGTTCTTC.